The sample holds many counts of the clone carrying this T cell receptor (beta chain). This CDR3 is 15 amino acids long. Germline loops: CDR1 DFQATT, CDR2 SNEGSKA (reference sequence). The V and J ends lost 3 bases and 7 bases, in that order; junction bases with no gene match: 10. This specimen belongs to a study of glioma-infiltrating T cells. Amplification of TCR alpha and beta CDR3 regions from RNA used iRepertoire nested multiplex PCR. MiXCR, applied by TCRdb to the multiplex PCR reads, yields one record per CDR3 protein. Seen here are about 200,000 distinct CDR3 sequences, 32% observed once, and the top ten hold around 20%.

The rearrangement uses TRBV20-1 and TRBJ2-4; TRBD1 matches 9 bases. Sequencing input: glioma tissue, nonneoplastic brain tissue, or PBMCs (not recorded which). This sequence was found in a human donor with low-grade glioma or glioblastoma, undergoing nonglioma brain surgery, or in good health (not recorded which). CDR3 coding DNA: TGCAGTGCTAGGCTCCTGGGACAGGGCTTGAACATTCAGTACTTC. This encodes CSARLLGQGLNIQYF.